A single sample is the source of the 5 T cell receptor beta chains below, sequenced in a study of T cell changes during pregnancy in multiple sclerosis. The data were produced by immunoSEQ multiplex PCR, yet TCRdb's version contains in-frame clones alone and is incomplete. The profile shows approximately 100,000 clones, approximately 90% of them singletons. The sample was peripheral blood, taken after pregnancy. All receptors derive from a female donor with multiple sclerosis, enrolled in a pregnancy study.

The J gene is TRBJ2-1, the V gene TRBV7-2, with 7 bases lining up with TRBD1. The CDR3 is 14 residues long. Looked up from germline, CDR1 is SGHTA and CDR2 is FQGNSA. V dropped 3 bases and J dropped 5; count of bases not matched to a gene: 4. The CDR3 nucleotides are TGTGCCAGCAGCTTTGCACAGGGGCACAATGAGCAGTTCTTC. Translation: CASSFAQGHNEQFF.

The V call is TRBV5-6, the J call TRBJ2-7; the match to TRBD2 covers 7 bases. Germline CDR1 and CDR2: SGHDT and YYEEEE. The junction had 6 bases not matched to a gene; V was cut back by 4 bases and J by 2 bases. CDR3 size: 14 residues. The CDR3 is CASSSGTGTYEQYF. The CDR3 DNA reads TGTGCCAGCAGCAGCGGGACGGGAACCTACGAGCAGTACTTC. The variable domain in full, completed from reference TRBV5-6 and TRBJ2-7, reads DAGVTQSPTHLIKTRGQQVTLRCSPKSGHDTVSWYQQALGQGPQFIFQYYEEEERQRGNFPDRFSGHQFPNYSSELNVNALLLGDSALYLCASSSGTGTYEQYFGPGTRLTVT.

The table lists this clone with a count of one. The chain recombines TRBV2 with TRBJ1-1, with D perhaps TRBD1 (5 bases). The germline CDR1 and CDR2 sequences are SNHLY and FYNNEI. This CDR3 has 13 residues. Trimming shortened V by 7 bases and J by 1 base, and 10 bases separated the two germline ends. CDR3 DNA sequence: TGTGCCAGCACCACAGGATGGAACACTGAAGCTTTCTTT. Amino acids: CASTTGWNTEAFF. The whole variable domain, remainder taken from reference TRBV2 and TRBJ1-1, is EPEVTQTPSHQVTQMGQEVILRCVPISNHLYFYWYRQILGQKVEFLVSFYNNEISEKSEIFDDQFSVERPDGSNFTLKIRSTKLEDSAMYFCASTTGWNTEAFFGQGTRLTVV.

This chain connects TRBV5-6 to TRBJ2-3, with a weak D call TRBD2 (6 bases). Germline-derived CDR1 and CDR2 are SGHDT and YYEEEE. The CDR3 has 15 residues. V lost 4 bases and J lost 7, with 19 bases in between. The CDR3 sequence: CASSNWGARGYTQYF. CDR3 nucleotide sequence: TGTGCCAGCAGCAACTGGGGCGCCCGGGGGTATACGCAGTATTTT.

The gene calls are TRBV6-5 and TRBJ2-1, with 7 bases lining up with TRBD2. The CDR3 is 15 amino acids. V lost 7 bases to trimming and J lost 1 base; unmatched junction nucleotides: 7. Germline CDR1 reads MNHEY; CDR2 reads SVGAGI. CDR3 amino acids: CASTQSGISYNEQFF. CDR3 DNA: TGTGCCAGCACTCAAAGCGGGATATCCTACAATGAGCAGTTCTTC.